This is a list of T cell receptor beta chains from one sample in a study of blood T cell repertoires in COVID-19. Sequenced by immunoSEQ multiplex PCR; TCRdb stores in-frame clones only, minus some. The table has over 200,000 clones, approximately 80% seen once; the top ten hold 15%. The specimen was PBMCs or T cells enriched from blood (not recorded which). Source of these receptors: a man aged 35-49 years who had recovered from COVID-19. Each CDR3 is given with its conserved first and last residue. The D gene is left open where the match is weak. Part of the rows lack a size; the others show once, few, many or a class for expanded clones.

clone size: once
V gene: TRBV10-3
J gene: TRBJ2-3
D gene: -
CDR3 DNA: TGTGCCATCAGCCCTAGTCAGATAGGGGCCACGGATACGCAGTATTTT
CDR3 protein: CAISPSQIGATDTQYF

clone size: -
V gene: TRBV6-1
J gene: TRBJ2-2
D gene: TRBD1
CDR3 DNA: TGTGCCAGCGGGACCAGGGGGAGTGGCGGGGAGCTGTTTTTT
CDR3 protein: CASGTRGSGGELFF

clone size: -
V gene: TRBV12-3/TRBV12-4
J gene: TRBJ2-1
D gene: TRBD1
CDR3 DNA: TGTGCCAGCGGTGGGACAGGGGGGGAGCAGTTCTTC
CDR3 protein: CASGGTGGEQFF

clone size: -
V gene: TRBV11-2
J gene: TRBJ1-6
D gene: TRBD1
CDR3 DNA: TGTGCCAGCAGCTTAACAGGGGGCGCGAATTCACCCCTCCACTTT
CDR3 protein: CASSLTGGANSPLHF

clone size: -
V gene: TRBV5-1
J gene: TRBJ2-3
D gene: TRBD2
CDR3 DNA: TGCGCCAGCAGCTTGGCCGGGGCTAGCGGCCAAGATACGCAGTATTTT
CDR3 protein: CASSLAGASGQDTQYF

clone size: -
V gene: TRBV2
J gene: TRBJ2-1
D gene: TRBD2
CDR3 DNA: TGTGCCAGCAGAACGGGACTAGCGGGGAACAATGAGCAGTTCTTC
CDR3 protein: CASRTGLAGNNEQFF

clone size: -
V gene: TRBV28
J gene: TRBJ2-1
D gene: TRBD2
CDR3 DNA: TGTGCCAGCGGACCGTCGGGGGGGAGCTCCTACAATGAGCAGTTCTTC
CDR3 protein: CASGPSGGSSYNEQFF

clone size: -
V gene: TRBV30
J gene: TRBJ2-2
D gene: TRBD1
CDR3 DNA: TGTGCCTGGAGACAGGGGGCAAGTACCGGGGAGCTGTTTTTT
CDR3 protein: CAWRQGASTGELFF

clone size: -
V gene: TRBV10-3
J gene: TRBJ1-1
D gene: TRBD1
CDR3 DNA: TGTGCCATCAGGCGGACAGGGGGCACTGAAGCTTTCTTT
CDR3 protein: CAIRRTGGTEAFF

clone size: -
V gene: TRBV27
J gene: TRBJ1-2
D gene: TRBD1
CDR3 DNA: TGTGCCAGCAGTTTTAACAGGGGAAATGGCTACACCTTC
CDR3 protein: CASSFNRGNGYTF

clone size: -
V gene: TRBV19
J gene: TRBJ2-7
D gene: TRBD2
CDR3 DNA: TGTGCCAGTGGGGCGGGAGATTACGACGAGCAGTACTTC
CDR3 protein: CASGAGDYDEQYF

clone size: -
V gene: TRBV5-1
J gene: TRBJ2-1
D gene: -
CDR3 DNA: TGCGCCAGCAGCTTCGAAGGTGGCTCGCGAGGGGAGCAGTTCTTC
CDR3 protein: CASSFEGGSRGEQFF

clone size: -
V gene: TRBV25-1
J gene: TRBJ1-6
D gene: TRBD1
CDR3 DNA: TGTGCCAGCAGTAGGACAGGGGGCCTTAATTCACCCCTCCACTTT
CDR3 protein: CASSRTGGLNSPLHF

clone size: -
V gene: TRBV7-2
J gene: TRBJ1-2
D gene: -
CDR3 DNA: TGTGCCAGCAGCCGTCAAACAGGGAACTATGGCTACACCTTC
CDR3 protein: CASSRQTGNYGYTF

clone size: -
V gene: TRBV9
J gene: TRBJ2-7
D gene: TRBD1
CDR3 DNA: TGTGCCAGCAGCGTAGGCAGGGGGCAAGACGAGCAGTACTTC
CDR3 protein: CASSVGRGQDEQYF

clone size: -
V gene: TRBV5-1
J gene: TRBJ1-1
D gene: -
CDR3 DNA: TGCGCCAGCAGCTTGGATACGGGAGACACTGAAGCTTTCTTT
CDR3 protein: CASSLDTGDTEAFF

clone size: -
V gene: TRBV4-3
J gene: TRBJ2-3
D gene: -
CDR3 DNA: TGCGCCAGCAGCCAAGGGGTAGGTAGCGCGGGCACAGATACGCAGTATTTT
CDR3 protein: CASSQGVGSAGTDTQYF

clone size: -
V gene: TRBV19
J gene: TRBJ1-1
D gene: TRBD1
CDR3 DNA: TGTGCCAGTAGTATAGTGAACAGGGGTCACACTGAAGCTTTCTTT
CDR3 protein: CASSIVNRGHTEAFF

clone size: -
V gene: TRBV28
J gene: TRBJ1-2
D gene: -
CDR3 DNA: TGTGCCAGCAACGGACTTGAACCAGGGGACAACTATGGCTACACCTTC
CDR3 protein: CASNGLEPGDNYGYTF

clone size: -
V gene: TRBV15
J gene: TRBJ2-3
D gene: -
CDR3 DNA: TGTGCCACCAGCAGAGATCAGCGAACAGATACGCAGTATTTT
CDR3 protein: CATSRDQRTDTQYF